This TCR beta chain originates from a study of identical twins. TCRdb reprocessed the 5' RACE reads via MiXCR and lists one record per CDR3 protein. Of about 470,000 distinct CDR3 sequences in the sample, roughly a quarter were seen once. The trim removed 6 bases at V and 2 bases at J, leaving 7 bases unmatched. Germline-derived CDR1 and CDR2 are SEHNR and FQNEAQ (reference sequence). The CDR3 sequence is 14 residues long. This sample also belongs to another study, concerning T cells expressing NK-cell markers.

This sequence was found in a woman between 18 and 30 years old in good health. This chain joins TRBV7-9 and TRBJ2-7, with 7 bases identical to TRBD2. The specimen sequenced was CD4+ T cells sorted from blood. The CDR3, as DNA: TGTGCCAGCAGACATTCTAGCGGTGCCTACGAGCAGTACTTC. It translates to CASRHSSGAYEQYF. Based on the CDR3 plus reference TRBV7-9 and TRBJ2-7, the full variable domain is DTGVSQNPRHKITKRGQNVTFRCDPISEHNRLYWYRQTLGQGPEFLTYFQNEAQLEKSRLLSDRFSAERPKGSFSTLEIQRTEQGDSAMYLCASRHSSGAYEQYFGPGTRLTVT.